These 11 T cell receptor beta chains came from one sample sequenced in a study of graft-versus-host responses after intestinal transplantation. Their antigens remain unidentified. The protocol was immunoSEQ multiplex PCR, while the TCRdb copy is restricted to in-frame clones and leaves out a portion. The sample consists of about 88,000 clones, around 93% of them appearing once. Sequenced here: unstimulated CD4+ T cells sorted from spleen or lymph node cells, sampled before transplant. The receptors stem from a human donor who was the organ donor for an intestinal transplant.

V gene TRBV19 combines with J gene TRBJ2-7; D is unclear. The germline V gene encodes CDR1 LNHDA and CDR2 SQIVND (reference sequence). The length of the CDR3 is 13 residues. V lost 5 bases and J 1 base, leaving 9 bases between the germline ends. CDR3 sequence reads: CASSDWPSYEQYF. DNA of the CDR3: TGTGCCAGTAGTGACTGGCCATCCTACGAGCAGTACTTC.

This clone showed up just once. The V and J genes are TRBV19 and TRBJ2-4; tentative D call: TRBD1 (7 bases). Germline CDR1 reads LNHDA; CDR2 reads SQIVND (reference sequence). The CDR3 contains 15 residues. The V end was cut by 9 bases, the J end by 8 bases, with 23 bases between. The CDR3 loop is CASRTEGASLDIQYF. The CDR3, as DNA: TGTGCCAGCCGGACGGAGGGGGCGTCTTTGGACATTCAGTACTTC.

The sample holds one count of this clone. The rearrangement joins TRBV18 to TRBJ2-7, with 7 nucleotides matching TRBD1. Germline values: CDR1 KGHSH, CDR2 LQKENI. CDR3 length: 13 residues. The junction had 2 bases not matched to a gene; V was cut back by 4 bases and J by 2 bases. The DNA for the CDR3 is TGTGCCAGCTCACAAGGGGGCCCCTACGAGCAGTACTTC. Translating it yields CASSQGGPYEQYF.

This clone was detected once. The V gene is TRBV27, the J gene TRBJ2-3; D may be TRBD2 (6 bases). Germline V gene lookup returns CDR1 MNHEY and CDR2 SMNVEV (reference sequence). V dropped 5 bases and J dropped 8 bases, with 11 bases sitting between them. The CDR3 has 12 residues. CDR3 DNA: TGTGCCAGCAGTGCTCCCGGGAGTACGCAGTATTTT. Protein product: CASSAPGSTQYF.

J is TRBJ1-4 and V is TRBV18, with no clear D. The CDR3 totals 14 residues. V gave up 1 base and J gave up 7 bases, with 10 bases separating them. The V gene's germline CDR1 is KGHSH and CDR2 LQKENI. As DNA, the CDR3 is TGTGCCAGCTCACCACTCGGGTTTAGTGAAAAACTGTTTTTT. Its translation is CASSPLGFSEKLFF.

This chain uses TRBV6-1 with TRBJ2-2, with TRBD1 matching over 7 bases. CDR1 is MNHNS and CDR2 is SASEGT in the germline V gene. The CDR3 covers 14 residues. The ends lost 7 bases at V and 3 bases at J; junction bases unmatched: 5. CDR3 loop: CASKGTAHTGELFF. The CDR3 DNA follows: TGTGCCAGCAAGGGGACAGCTCACACCGGGGAGCTGTTTTTT.

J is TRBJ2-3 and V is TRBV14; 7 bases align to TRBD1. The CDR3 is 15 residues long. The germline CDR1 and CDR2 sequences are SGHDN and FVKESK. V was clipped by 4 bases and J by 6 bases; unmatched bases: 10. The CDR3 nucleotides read TGTGCCAGCAGCCTGACAGGGTTCACGCACGATACGCAGTATTTT. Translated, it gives CASSLTGFTHDTQYF.

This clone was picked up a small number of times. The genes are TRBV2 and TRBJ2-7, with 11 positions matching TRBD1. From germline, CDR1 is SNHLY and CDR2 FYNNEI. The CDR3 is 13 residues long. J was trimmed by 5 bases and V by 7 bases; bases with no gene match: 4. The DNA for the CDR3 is TGTGCCAGCACGCGGGACAGGGGGGACGAGCAGTACTTC. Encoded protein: CASTRDRGDEQYF.

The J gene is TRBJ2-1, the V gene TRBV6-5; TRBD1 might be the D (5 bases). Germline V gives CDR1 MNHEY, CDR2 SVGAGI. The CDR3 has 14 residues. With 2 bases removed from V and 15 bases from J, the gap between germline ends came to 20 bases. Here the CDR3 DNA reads TGTGCCAGCAGTTACAACACGGAAATAACAGGTTGGTTCTTC. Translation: CASSYNTEITGWFF.

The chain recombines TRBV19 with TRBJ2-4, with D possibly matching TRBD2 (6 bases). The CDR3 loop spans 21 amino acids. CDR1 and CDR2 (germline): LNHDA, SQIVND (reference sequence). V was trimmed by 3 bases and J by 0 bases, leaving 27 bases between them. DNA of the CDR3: TGTGCCAGTAGTATTAGGCCCCAGACGGGCGGGAATGTACTAGCCAAAAACATTCAGTACTTC. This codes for CASSIRPQTGGNVLAKNIQYF.

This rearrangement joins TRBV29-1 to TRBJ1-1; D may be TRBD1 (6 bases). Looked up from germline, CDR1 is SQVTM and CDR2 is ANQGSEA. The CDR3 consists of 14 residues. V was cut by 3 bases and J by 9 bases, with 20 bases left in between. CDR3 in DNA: TGCAGCGTTGATTACGGGGAACCCGGGACAAAAGCTTTCTTT. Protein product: CSVDYGEPGTKAFF.